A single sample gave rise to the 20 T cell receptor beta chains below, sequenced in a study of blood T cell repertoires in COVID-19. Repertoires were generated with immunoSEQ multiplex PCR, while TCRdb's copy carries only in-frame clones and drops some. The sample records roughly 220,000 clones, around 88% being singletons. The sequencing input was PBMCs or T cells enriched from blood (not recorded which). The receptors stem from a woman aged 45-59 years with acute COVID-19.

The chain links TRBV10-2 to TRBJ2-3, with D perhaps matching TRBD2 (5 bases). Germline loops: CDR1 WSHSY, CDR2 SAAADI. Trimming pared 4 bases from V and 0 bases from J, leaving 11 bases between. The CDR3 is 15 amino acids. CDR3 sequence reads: CASSVGSPSTDTQYF. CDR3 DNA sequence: TGCGCCAGCAGTGTTGGGAGCCCTAGCACAGATACGCAGTATTTT.

The CDR3 here is CASSRAGQGPNEKLFF. The CDR3 DNA is TGTGCCAGCAGCCGAGCTGGACAGGGTCCTAATGAAAAACTGTTTTTT. The chain carries TRBV27 and TRBJ1-4; 8 positions match TRBD1. With 6 bases clipped from V and 3 bases from J, the junction kept 9 bases outside the gene matches. The CDR3 covers 16 residues. CDR1 is MNHEY, CDR2 SMNVEV, per germline (reference sequence).

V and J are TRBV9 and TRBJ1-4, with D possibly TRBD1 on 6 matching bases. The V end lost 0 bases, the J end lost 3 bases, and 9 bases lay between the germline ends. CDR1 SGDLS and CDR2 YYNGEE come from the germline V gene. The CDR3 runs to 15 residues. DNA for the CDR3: TGTGCCAGCAGCGTAGACGGGACACCTAATGAAAAACTGTTTTTT. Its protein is CASSVDGTPNEKLFF.

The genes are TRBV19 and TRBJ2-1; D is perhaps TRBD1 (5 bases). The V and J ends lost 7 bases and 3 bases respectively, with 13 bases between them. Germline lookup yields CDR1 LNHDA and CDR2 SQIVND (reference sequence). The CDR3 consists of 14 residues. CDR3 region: CASKGQGLYNEQFF. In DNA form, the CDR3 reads TGTGCCAGTAAGGGGCAGGGCCTCTACAATGAGCAGTTCTTC.

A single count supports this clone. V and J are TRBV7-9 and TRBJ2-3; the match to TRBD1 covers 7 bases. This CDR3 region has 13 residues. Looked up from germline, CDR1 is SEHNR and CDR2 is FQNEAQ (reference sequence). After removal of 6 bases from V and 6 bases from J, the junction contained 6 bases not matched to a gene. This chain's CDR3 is CASRRTGEDTQYF. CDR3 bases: TGTGCCAGCAGACGGACAGGAGAGGATACGCAGTATTTT.

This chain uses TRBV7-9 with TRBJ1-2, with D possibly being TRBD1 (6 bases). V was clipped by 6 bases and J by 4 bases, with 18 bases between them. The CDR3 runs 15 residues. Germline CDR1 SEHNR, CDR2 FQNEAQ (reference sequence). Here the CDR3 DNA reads TGTGCCAGCAGGTCTACAGGGACCACCTCCTATGGCTACACCTTC. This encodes CASRSTGTTSYGYTF.

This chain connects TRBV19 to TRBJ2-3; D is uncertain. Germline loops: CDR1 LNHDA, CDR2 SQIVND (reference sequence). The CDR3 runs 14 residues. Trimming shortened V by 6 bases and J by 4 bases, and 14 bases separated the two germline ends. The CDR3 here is CASRPRSRPDTQYF. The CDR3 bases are TGTGCCAGTAGGCCGAGAAGCCGCCCAGATACGCAGTATTTT.

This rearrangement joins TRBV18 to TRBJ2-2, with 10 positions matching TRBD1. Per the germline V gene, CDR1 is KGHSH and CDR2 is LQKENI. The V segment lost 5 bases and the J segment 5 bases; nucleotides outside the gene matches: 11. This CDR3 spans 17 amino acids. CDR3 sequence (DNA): TGTGCCAGCTCAGACCAGTCGACAGGGGGCGCGACCGGGGAGCTGTTTTTT. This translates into CASSDQSTGGATGELFF. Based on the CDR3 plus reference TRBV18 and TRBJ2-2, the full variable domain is NAGVMQNPRHLVRRRGQEARLRCSPMKGHSHVYWYRQLPEEGLKFMVYLQKENIIDESGMPKERFSAEFPKEGPSILRIQQVVRGDSAAYFCASSDQSTGGATGELFFGEGSRLTVL.

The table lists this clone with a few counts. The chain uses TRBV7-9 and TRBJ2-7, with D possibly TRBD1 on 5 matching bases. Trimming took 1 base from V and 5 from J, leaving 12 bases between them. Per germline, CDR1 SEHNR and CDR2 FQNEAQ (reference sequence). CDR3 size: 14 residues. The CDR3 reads CASSLVRELDEQYF. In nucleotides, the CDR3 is TGTGCCAGCAGCTTAGTCAGGGAACTGGACGAGCAGTACTTC.

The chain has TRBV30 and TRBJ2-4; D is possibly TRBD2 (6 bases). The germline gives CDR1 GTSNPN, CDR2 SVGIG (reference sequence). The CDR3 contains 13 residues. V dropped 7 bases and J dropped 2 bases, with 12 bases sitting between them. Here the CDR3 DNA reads TGTGCCTACCAACGGGGGTCCAAAAACATTCAGTACTTC. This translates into CAYQRGSKNIQYF.

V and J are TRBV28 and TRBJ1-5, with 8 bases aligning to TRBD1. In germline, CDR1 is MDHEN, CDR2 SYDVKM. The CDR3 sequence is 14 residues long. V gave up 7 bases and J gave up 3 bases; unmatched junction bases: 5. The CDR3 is CASIPDRVNQPQHF. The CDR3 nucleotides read TGTGCCAGCATACCGGACAGGGTCAATCAGCCCCAGCATTTT.

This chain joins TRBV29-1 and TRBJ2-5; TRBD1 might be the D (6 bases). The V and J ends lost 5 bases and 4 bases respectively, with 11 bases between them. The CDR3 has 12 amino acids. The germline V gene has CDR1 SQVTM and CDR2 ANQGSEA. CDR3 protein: CSVRKGGETQYF. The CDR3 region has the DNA TGCAGCGTTCGTAAAGGGGGAGAGACCCAGTACTTC.

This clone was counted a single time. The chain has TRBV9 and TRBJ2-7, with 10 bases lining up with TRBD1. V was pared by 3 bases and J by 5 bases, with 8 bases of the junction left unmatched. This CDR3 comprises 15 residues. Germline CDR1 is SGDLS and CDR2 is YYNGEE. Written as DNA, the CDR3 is TGTGCCAGCAGCGCTCGGGACAGGGGATTCGACGAGCAGTACTTC. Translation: CASSARDRGFDEQYF. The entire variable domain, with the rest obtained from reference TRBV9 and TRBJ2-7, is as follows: DSGVTQTPKHLITATGQRVTLRCSPRSGDLSVYWYQQSLDQGLQFLIQYYNGEERAKGNILERFSAQQFPDLHSELNLSSLELGDSALYFCASSARDRGFDEQYFGPGTRLTVT.

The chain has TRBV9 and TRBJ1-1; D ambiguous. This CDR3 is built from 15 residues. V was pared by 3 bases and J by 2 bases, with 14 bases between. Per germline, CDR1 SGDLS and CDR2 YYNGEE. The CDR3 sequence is CASSAPPGANTEAFF. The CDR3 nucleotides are TGTGCCAGCAGCGCCCCGCCGGGAGCTAACACTGAAGCTTTCTTT.

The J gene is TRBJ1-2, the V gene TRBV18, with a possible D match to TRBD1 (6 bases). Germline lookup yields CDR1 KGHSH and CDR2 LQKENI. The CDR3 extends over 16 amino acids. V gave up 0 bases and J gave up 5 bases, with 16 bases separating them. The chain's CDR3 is CASSPPGGPRMYGYTF. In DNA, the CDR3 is TGTGCCAGCTCACCACCGGGGGGGCCCCGGATGTATGGCTACACCTTC.

The CDR3 here is CASSQNRGNYGYTF. Here the CDR3 DNA reads TGCGCCAGCAGCCAGAACAGGGGGAACTATGGCTACACCTTC. This rearrangement joins TRBV5-1 to TRBJ1-2; 8 bases are shared with TRBD1. The V gene end was trimmed by 4 bases and the J gene end by 2 bases; junction bases not matched to a gene: 4. CDR3 size: 14 residues. CDR1 SGHRS and CDR2 YFSETQ come from the germline V gene.

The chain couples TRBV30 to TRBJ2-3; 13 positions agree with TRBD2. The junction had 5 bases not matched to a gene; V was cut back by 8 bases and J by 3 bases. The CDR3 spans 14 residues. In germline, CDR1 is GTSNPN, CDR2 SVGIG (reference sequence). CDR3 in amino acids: CAGGLAGMTDTQYF. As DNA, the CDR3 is TGTGCCGGGGGACTAGCGGGAATGACAGATACGCAGTATTTT. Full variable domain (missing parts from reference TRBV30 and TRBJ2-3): SQTIHQWPATLVQPVGSPLSLECTVEGTSNPNLYWYRQAAGRGLQLLFYSVGIGQISSEVPQNLSASRPQDRQFILSSKKLLLSDSGFYLCAGGLAGMTDTQYFGPGTRLTVL.

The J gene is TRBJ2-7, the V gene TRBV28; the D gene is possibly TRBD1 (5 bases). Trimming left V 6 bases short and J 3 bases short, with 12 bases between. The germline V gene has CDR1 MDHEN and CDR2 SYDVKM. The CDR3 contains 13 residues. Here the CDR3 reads CASRQTANYEQYF. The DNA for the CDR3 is TGTGCCAGCAGACAGACAGCAAACTACGAGCAGTACTTC.

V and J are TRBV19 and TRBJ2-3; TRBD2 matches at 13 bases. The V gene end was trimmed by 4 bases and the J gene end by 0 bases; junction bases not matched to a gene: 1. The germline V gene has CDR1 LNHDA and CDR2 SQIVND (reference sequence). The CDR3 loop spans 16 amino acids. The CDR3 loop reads CASSRLAGGSTDTQYF. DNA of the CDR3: TGTGCCAGTAGTAGACTAGCGGGAGGAAGCACAGATACGCAGTATTTT.

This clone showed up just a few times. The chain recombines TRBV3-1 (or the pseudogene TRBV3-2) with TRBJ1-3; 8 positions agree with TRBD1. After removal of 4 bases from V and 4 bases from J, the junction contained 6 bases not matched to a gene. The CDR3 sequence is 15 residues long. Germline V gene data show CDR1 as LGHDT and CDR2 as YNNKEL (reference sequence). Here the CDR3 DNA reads TGTGCCAGCAGCCTGACAGGGGTTTGGGGAAACACCATATATTTT. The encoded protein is CASSLTGVWGNTIYF.